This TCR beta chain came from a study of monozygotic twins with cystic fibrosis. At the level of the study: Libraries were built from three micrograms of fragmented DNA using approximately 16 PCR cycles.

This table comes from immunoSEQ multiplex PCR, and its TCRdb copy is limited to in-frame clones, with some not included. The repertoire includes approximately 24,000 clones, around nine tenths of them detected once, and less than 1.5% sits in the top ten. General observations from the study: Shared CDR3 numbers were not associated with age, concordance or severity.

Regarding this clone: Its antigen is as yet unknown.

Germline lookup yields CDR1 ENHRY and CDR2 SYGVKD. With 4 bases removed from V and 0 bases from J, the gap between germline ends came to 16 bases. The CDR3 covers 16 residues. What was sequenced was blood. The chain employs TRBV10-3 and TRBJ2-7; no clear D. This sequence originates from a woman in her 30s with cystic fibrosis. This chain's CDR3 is CAISGATESSSYEQYF. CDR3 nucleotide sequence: TGTGCCATCAGTGGCGCGACTGAATCGAGCTCCTACGAGCAGTACTTC.